The 30 T cell receptor beta chains reported below all come from one sample, sequenced in a study of human T cells and chemical hapten exposure. TCRdb re-derived calls from the RACE reads in MiXCR, one entry per CDR3 protein. This table has 65,000 to 80,000 distinct CDR3 sequences, 8.6% appearing once. Stated time point: healthy volunteer bleed at 6 weeks. Blood, whole and unfractionated, served as the source for total RNA extraction. Input material: whole blood. The receptor set was obtained from a male donor in good health. Some clones in this sample may be carry-over from other donors' samples.

This clonotype occurred a few times. V and J are TRBV5-1 and TRBJ2-4; D gene unclear. Germline CDR1 is SGHRS and CDR2 is YFSETQ. The CDR3 covers 13 residues. Trimming shortened V by 1 base and J by 3 bases, and 5 bases separated the two germline ends. The DNA of the CDR3 is TGCGCCAGCAGCTTGAGGGACAAAAACATTCAGTACTTC. Amino acid sequence: CASSLRDKNIQYF.

This chain uses TRBV6-2 or TRBV6-3 with TRBJ2-6, with a tentative D call TRBD1 (6 bases). CDR1 and CDR2 from the germline V gene are MNHEY and SVGEGT. The CDR3 is 15 residues long. The germline V and J ends were trimmed by 4 bases and 0 bases, with 7 bases remaining between them. CDR3 residues: CASSLTGSGANVLTF. Here the CDR3 DNA reads TGTGCCAGCAGTTTGACAGGCTCTGGGGCCAACGTCCTGACTTTC.

There are many counts of this clonotype. The chain has TRBV3-1 and TRBJ1-2; no reliable D call. The CDR3 is made up of 15 amino acids. Looked up from germline, CDR1 is LGHDT and CDR2 is YNNKEL (reference sequence). V was pared by 1 base and J by 3 bases, with 12 bases between. CDR3 protein: CASSQGAVNYYGYTF. The CDR3, as DNA: TGTGCCAGCAGCCAAGGGGCAGTAAACTACTATGGCTACACCTTC.

This clonotype was picked up a small number of times. This chain connects TRBV6-1 to TRBJ1-1; weak D call: TRBD1 (6 bases). Germline-derived CDR1 and CDR2 are MNHNS and SASEGT. With 6 bases removed from V and 7 bases from J, the gap between germline ends came to 15 bases. The CDR3 is 13 amino acids. The CDR3 bases are TGTGCCAGCAGCTCGACAGGTACCGGTGAAGCTTTCTTT. This codes for CASSSTGTGEAFF.

V and J are TRBV5-4 and TRBJ1-1; 7 bases match TRBD1. J was trimmed by 8 bases and V by 4 bases; bases with no gene match: 14. Per the germline V gene, CDR1 is SGHNT and CDR2 is YYREEE (reference sequence). The CDR3 covers 15 residues. This CDR3 reads CASSPTPDQTGEAFF. The DNA of the CDR3 is TGTGCCAGCAGCCCGACACCAGATCAGACAGGGGAAGCTTTCTTT.

There are a few counts of this clonotype. The chain couples TRBV5-6 to TRBJ1-2; 7 bases line up with TRBD1. The CDR3 runs to 16 residues. Germline assignment: CDR1 SGHDT and CDR2 YYEEEE. V was clipped by 1 base and J by 2 bases; unmatched bases: 8. The CDR3 sequence: CASSLWLRDRNYGYTF. Written as DNA, the CDR3 is TGTGCCAGCAGCTTGTGGCTCCGGGACAGAAACTATGGCTACACCTTC.

V and J are TRBV6-6 and TRBJ1-5; D remains unclear. The germline V gene has CDR1 MNHNY and CDR2 SVGAGI (reference sequence). Trimming pared 8 bases from V and 2 bases from J, leaving 19 bases between. The CDR3 spans 16 residues. This CDR3 is CASSPGLVGGNQPQHF. Written as DNA, the CDR3 is TGTGCCAGCTCCCCTGGGCTGGTGGGCGGCAATCAGCCCCAGCATTTT.

This clonotype was recorded a few times. This chain links TRBV6-5 with TRBJ2-1; tentatively, D is TRBD1 (6 bases). Trimming stripped 6 bases from V and 4 bases from J, with 13 bases between. The CDR3 has 14 residues. Germline assignment: CDR1 MNHEY and CDR2 SVGAGI. This CDR3 is CASRGGQIYNEQFF. The CDR3 DNA reads TGTGCCAGCAGGGGTGGACAGATATACAATGAGCAGTTCTTC.

This chain uses TRBV6-5 with TRBJ1-1; D call uncertain. With 6 bases removed from V and 6 bases from J, the gap between germline ends came to 14 bases. Germline values: CDR1 MNHEY, CDR2 SVGAGI. This CDR3 is 13 amino acids long. DNA of the CDR3: TGTGCCAGCAGCCTCCAGGTCCGGGCTGAAGCTTTCTTT. It codes for CASSLQVRAEAFF.

Only a few counts were recorded for this clonotype. V and J are TRBV25-1 and TRBJ1-2; D call uncertain. The CDR3 runs 13 residues. Germline CDR1 is MGHDK and CDR2 is SYGVNS. V was trimmed by 2 bases and J by 4 bases, leaving 8 bases between them. CDR3 residues: CASSEVSFYGYTF. The CDR3 nucleotides are TGTGCCAGCAGTGAAGTGTCATTCTATGGCTACACCTTC.

The CDR3 reads CASSSRVNYGYTF. CDR3 coding DNA: TGTGCCAGCAGCTCCAGGGTTAACTATGGCTACACCTTC. The gene calls are TRBV7-8 and TRBJ1-2; a weak D match, TRBD1 (5 bases). V lost 4 bases and J 1 base, leaving 7 bases between the germline ends. Germline CDR1 is SGHVS and CDR2 is FQNEAQ. CDR3 length: 13 amino acids.

This clonotype was counted a few times. V and J are TRBV18 and TRBJ2-7; TRBD2 agrees at 9 bases. Trimming cost V 3 bases and J 7 bases; bases outside gene matches: 13. CDR3 length equals 16 residues. Germline V gives CDR1 KGHSH, CDR2 LQKENI. DNA for the CDR3: TGTGCCAGCTCACCGCCCCTAGCGGGACCGAGTAAGGAGCAGTACTTC. Protein sequence: CASSPPLAGPSKEQYF.

This clonotype was found many times. The chain employs TRBV29-1 and TRBJ1-1; D not certain. Germline assignment: CDR1 SQVTM and CDR2 ANQGSEA. CDR3 length equals 13 residues. Trimming took 1 base from V and 4 from J, leaving 10 bases between them. CDR3 sequence: CSVEVSIGTEAFF. DNA for the CDR3: TGCAGCGTTGAAGTCTCTATTGGCACTGAAGCTTTCTTT.

The rearrangement uses TRBV28 and TRBJ1-2; TRBD1 agrees at 7 bases. Looked up from germline, CDR1 is MDHEN and CDR2 is SYDVKM. The CDR3 sequence is 15 residues long. Trimming took 3 bases from V and 4 from J; bases not matched to a gene: 8. The CDR3 spells CASSLGARTGYGYTF. As DNA, the CDR3 is TGTGCCAGCAGTTTGGGGGCCCGGACAGGCTATGGCTACACCTTC.

The chain recombines TRBV7-2 with TRBJ1-4, with D perhaps matching TRBD1 (6 bases). Trimming took off 0 bases at V and 12 bases at J, with 11 bases between the two ends. The CDR3 contains 13 residues. The V gene's germline CDR1 is SGHTA and CDR2 FQGNSA. For the CDR3, the DNA is TGTGCCAGCAGCTTAGCCCGACGGACAGAACTGTTTTTT. Protein sequence: CASSLARRTELFF.

The chain uses TRBV7-9 and TRBJ2-7; 7 nucleotides match TRBD2. Germline V CDR1 and CDR2: SEHNR, FQNEAQ (reference sequence). The CDR3 totals 19 residues. V trimming: 0 bases; J trimming: 5 bases; junction bases outside the gene matches: 19. DNA for the CDR3: TGTGCCAGCAGCTTAGCCATTATTGTTTTGCGGGAGCACTTCCACGAGCAGTACTTC. This translates into CASSLAIIVLREHFHEQYF.

In its sample, this clonotype was seen many times. The chain recombines TRBV20-1 with TRBJ1-1; 10 bases align to TRBD1. Germline-derived CDR1 and CDR2 are DFQATT and SNEGSKA (reference sequence). The CDR3 sequence is 14 residues long. The V gene end was trimmed by 7 bases and the J gene end by 5 bases; junction bases not matched to a gene: 10. The CDR3 nucleotides read TGCAGTGGGAGACAGGGGGCGGAGGCGACTGAAGCTTTCTTT. The encoded protein is CSGRQGAEATEAFF.

This clonotype has ten or more counts. This chain uses TRBV7-6 with TRBJ2-3, with 11 bases matching TRBD2. CDR3 length: 17 amino acids. V lost 3 bases to trimming and J lost 2 bases; unmatched junction nucleotides: 7. The germline gives CDR1 SGHVS, CDR2 FNYEAQ. The chain's CDR3 is CASSFRLAGSHTDTQYF. The CDR3 coding sequence is TGTGCCAGCAGCTTCCGACTAGCGGGGTCACACACAGATACGCAGTATTTT.

This chain joins TRBV7-2 and TRBJ2-3, with 7 nucleotides matching TRBD2. Germline values: CDR1 SGHTA, CDR2 FQGNSA. This CDR3 spans 15 amino acids. Trimming at V came to 2 bases and at J to 8 bases, leaving 10 bases not matched to a gene. CDR3 protein: CASSLKRGLMGTQYF. CDR3 DNA: TGTGCCAGCAGCTTAAAGCGGGGCTTAATGGGTACGCAGTATTTT.

CDR3 in DNA: TGCAGTGCCGCGGACAGGAGCTACGAGCAGTACTTC. Its translation is CSAADRSYEQYF. The rearrangement links TRBV20-1 to TRBJ2-7, with TRBD1 matching 7 bases. Germline values: CDR1 DFQATT, CDR2 SNEGSKA (reference sequence). V shed 6 bases and J 3 bases; nucleotides not matched to a gene: 5. The CDR3 has 12 amino acids.

This clonotype was seen only a few times. This chain connects TRBV27 to TRBJ2-2, with D uncertain. The germline V gene encodes CDR1 MNHEY and CDR2 SMNVEV (reference sequence). Trimming took off 8 bases at V and 1 base at J, with 11 bases between the two ends. The CDR3 is 14 amino acids. This CDR3 reads CASSLAENTGELFF. DNA of the CDR3: TGTGCCAGCTCTCTGGCGGAGAACACCGGGGAGCTGTTTTTT.

This clonotype was observed a handful of times. The J gene is TRBJ1-4, the V gene TRBV20-1; the match to TRBD1 covers 11 bases. The germline CDR1 and CDR2 sequences are DFQATT and SNEGSKA (reference sequence). The junction had 9 bases not matched to a gene; V was cut back by 2 bases and J by 7 bases. This CDR3 spans 16 amino acids. CDR3 sequence: CSARKGQGGLREKLFF. Written as DNA, the CDR3 is TGCAGTGCTAGAAAGGGACAGGGGGGCTTACGTGAAAAACTGTTTTTT.

This clonotype was picked up a small number of times. The chain uses TRBV3-1 and TRBJ1-6; tentatively, D is TRBD1 (6 bases). V gave up 0 bases and J gave up 10 bases, with 7 bases separating them. This CDR3 region has 13 residues. CDR1 LGHDT and CDR2 YNNKEL come from the germline V gene (reference sequence). The CDR3 spells CASSQEGGSPLHF. CDR3 bases: TGTGCCAGCAGCCAAGAAGGGGGGTCACCCCTCCACTTT.

This clonotype was observed many times. This chain joins TRBV20-1 and TRBJ2-3, with D possibly being TRBD2 (7 bases). Germline CDR1 is DFQATT and CDR2 is SNEGSKA (reference sequence). The CDR3 consists of 13 residues. V was trimmed by 3 bases and J by 3 bases, leaving 10 bases between them. The CDR3 DNA reads TGCAGTGCTAGGGCGGGGGCTACAGATACGCAGTATTTT. This sequence encodes CSARAGATDTQYF.

V usage is TRBV12-3 or TRBV12-4 and J usage is TRBJ2-7; D is unclear. V gave up 2 bases and J gave up 5 bases, with 7 bases separating them. This CDR3 is 12 amino acids long. CDR3 region: CASSLRQDEQYF. The CDR3 coding sequence is TGTGCCAGCAGTTTAAGACAAGACGAGCAGTACTTC.

This clonotype has at least ten counts. V is TRBV7-3 and J is TRBJ2-1; unclear D gene. The CDR3 loop spans 11 amino acids. Germline-derived CDR1 and CDR2 are SGHTA and FQGTGA. V lost 2 bases and J lost 10, with 6 bases in between. CDR3: CASSLGREQFF. The CDR3 DNA reads TGTGCCAGCAGCTTAGGCAGGGAGCAGTTCTTC.

The chain joins TRBV5-6 to TRBJ2-7, with D uncertain. This CDR3 spans 15 amino acids. Germline V lookup: CDR1 SGHDT, CDR2 YYEEEE. Trimming removed 4 bases at V and 4 bases at J, with 18 bases between. CDR3: CASSPPGGAPYEQYF. For the CDR3, the DNA is TGTGCCAGCAGCCCGCCGGGCGGCGCCCCGTACGAGCAGTACTTC.

This clonotype was observed a few times. Relative to the germline gene, one junction end is altered; a read error may explain this. This rearrangement joins TRBV2 to TRBJ2-1; D is ambiguous. The germline gives CDR1 SNHLY, CDR2 FYNNEI. CDR3 length: 14 amino acids. The CDR3 here is CASSELDSNNEQFF. CDR3 sequence (DNA): TGTGCCAGCAGTGAACTTGACTCCAACAATGAGCAGTTCTTC. Filled out from reference TRBV2 and TRBJ2-1, the complete variable domain reads EPEVTQTPSHQVTQMGQEVILRCVPISNHLYFYWYRQILGQKVEFLVSFYNNEISEKSEIFDDQFSVERPDGSNFTLKIRSTKLEDSAMYFCASSELDSNNEQFFGPGTRLTVL.

The table lists this clonotype with a few counts. This sequence joins TRBV6-6 and TRBJ2-5, with D perhaps matching TRBD1 (6 bases). Trimming removed 4 bases at V and 2 bases at J, with 11 bases between. Germline V gene lookup returns CDR1 MNHNY and CDR2 SVGAGI (reference sequence). The CDR3 loop spans 14 amino acids. The CDR3 region has the DNA TGTGCCAGCAGTTTTCCGACAGGTCAAGAGACCCAGTACTTC. Its protein is CASSFPTGQETQYF.

This clonotype was counted between two and nine times. J is TRBJ2-4 and V is TRBV15, with a possible D match to TRBD1 (6 bases). V was pared by 5 bases and J by 5 bases, with 19 bases between. CDR1 is LNHNV, CDR2 YYDKDF, per germline (reference sequence). The CDR3 spans 16 residues. CDR3 region: CATSGETGISQNIQYF. The CDR3 coding sequence is TGTGCCACCAGCGGTGAGACAGGAATTTCGCAAAACATTCAGTACTTC.